The sequence of this T cell receptor beta chain was determined in a study of long-term antiretroviral therapy in people with HIV. The study used samples holding roughly 1-10 million cryopreserved PBMC before DNA extraction. This CDR3 comprises 15 residues. V was shortened by 1 base and J by 5 bases, with 12 bases between the two germline ends. Germline V gene lookup returns CDR1 SGHTA and CDR2 FQGNSA. Runs used v3.0 of the immunoSEQ assay and were done at survey level. Assay: immunoSEQ multiplex PCR; the TCRdb copy retains only in-frame clones and omits some. The table shows tens of thousands of clones, with about 93% occurring only once.

Sequencing used unsorted PBMCs, obtained 4.1 years after starting antiretroviral therapy. This receptor was obtained from a woman aged 45-65 years with HIV. The J gene is TRBJ2-1, the V gene TRBV7-2; tentatively, D is TRBD2 (6 bases). The CDR3 reads CASSLGAGSHNEQFF. DNA for the CDR3: TGTGCCAGCAGCTTAGGGGCGGGGTCTCACAATGAGCAGTTCTTC. The full variable domain, rest sourced from reference TRBV7-2 and TRBJ2-1, is GAGVSQSPSNKVTEKGKDVELRCDPISGHTALYWYRQSLGQGLEFLIYFQGNSAPDKSGLPSDRFSAERTGGSVSTLTIQRTQQEDSAVYLCASSLGAGSHNEQFFGPGTRLTVL.